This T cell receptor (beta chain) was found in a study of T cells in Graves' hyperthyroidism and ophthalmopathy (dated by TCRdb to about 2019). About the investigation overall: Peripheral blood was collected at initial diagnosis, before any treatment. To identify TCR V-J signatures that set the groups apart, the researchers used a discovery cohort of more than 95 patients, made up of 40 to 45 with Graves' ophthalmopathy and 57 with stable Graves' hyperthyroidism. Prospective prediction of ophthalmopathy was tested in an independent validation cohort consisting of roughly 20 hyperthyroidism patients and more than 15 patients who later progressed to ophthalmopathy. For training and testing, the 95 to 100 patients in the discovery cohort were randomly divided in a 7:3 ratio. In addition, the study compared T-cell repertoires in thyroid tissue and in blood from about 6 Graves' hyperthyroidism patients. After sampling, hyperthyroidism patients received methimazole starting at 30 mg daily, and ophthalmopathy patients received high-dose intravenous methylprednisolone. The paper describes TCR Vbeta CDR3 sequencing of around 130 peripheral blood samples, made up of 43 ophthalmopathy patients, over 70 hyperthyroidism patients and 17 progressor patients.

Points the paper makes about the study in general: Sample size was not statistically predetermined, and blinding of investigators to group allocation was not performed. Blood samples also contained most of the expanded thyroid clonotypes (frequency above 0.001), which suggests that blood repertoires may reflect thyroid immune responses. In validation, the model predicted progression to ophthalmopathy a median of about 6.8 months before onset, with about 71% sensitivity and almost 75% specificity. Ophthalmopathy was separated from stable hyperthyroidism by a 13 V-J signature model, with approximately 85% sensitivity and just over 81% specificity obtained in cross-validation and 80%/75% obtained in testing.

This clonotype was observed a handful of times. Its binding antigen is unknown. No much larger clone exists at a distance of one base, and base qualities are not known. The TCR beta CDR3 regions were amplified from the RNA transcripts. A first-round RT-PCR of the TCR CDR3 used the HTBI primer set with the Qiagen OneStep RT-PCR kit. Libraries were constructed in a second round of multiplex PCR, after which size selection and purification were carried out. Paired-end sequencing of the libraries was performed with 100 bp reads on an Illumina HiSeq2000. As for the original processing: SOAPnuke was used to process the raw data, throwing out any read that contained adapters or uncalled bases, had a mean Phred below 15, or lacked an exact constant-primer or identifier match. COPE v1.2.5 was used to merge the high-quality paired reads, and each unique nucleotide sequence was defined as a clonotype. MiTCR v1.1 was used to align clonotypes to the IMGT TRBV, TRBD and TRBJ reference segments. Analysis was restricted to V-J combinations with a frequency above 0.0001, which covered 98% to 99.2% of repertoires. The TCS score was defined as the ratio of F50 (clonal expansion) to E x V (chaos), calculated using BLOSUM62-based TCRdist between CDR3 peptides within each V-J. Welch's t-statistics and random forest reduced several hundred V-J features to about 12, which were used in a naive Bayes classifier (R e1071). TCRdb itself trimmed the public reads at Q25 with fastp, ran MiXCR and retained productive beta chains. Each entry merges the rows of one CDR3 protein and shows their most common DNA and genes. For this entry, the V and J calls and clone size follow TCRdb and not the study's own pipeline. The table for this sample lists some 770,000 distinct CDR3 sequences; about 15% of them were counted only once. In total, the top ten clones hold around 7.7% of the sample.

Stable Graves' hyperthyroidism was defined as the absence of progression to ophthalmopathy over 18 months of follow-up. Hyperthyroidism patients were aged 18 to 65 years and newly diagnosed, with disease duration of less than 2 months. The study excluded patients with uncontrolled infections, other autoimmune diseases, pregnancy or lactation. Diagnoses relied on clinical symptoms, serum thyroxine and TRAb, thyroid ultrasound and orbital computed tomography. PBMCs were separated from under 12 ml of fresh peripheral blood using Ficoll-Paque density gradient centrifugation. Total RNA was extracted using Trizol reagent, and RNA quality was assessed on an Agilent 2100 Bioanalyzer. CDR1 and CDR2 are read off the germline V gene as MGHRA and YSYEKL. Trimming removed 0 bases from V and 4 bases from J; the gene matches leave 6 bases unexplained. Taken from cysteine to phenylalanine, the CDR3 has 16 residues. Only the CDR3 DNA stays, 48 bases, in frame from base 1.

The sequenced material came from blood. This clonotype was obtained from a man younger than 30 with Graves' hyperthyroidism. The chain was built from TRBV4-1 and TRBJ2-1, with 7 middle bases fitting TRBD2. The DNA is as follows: TGCGCCAGCAGCCAAGATGGCCTAGCGGTTTACAATGAGCAGTTCTTC. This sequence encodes CASSQDGLAVYNEQFF.